This T cell receptor beta chain was identified in a study of blood T cell repertoires in COVID-19. Study context: COVID-19 samples from acute and convalescent phases originated in the United States, Italy and Spain. PBMCs, B-cell-depleted T cells, or T cells were the source of the cDNA or gDNA that made up the material.

Original data processing: Estimates of nucleated cell counts were drawn from the amplification of reference gene primers. Generated by immunoSEQ multiplex PCR, the TCRdb table keeps only in-frame clones and is missing some. V, J and clone size derive from that table, while D and trimming were established from the DNA sequence. The table has around 300,000 clones, 75% to 90% seen once. V shed 1 base and J 3 bases; nucleotides not matched to a gene: 3. The CDR3 covers 15 residues. The V gene's germline CDR1 is MGHRA and CDR2 YSYEKL. The sequencing sample was made of peripheral blood. The clonotype originates from a woman in her 40s who had recovered from COVID-19. V is TRBV4-1 and J is TRBJ1-2; 9 bases line up with TRBD1. CDR3 sequence: CASSQGTGVDYGYTF. DNA for the CDR3: TGCGCCAGCAGCCAAGGGACAGGGGTCGACTATGGCTACACCTTC.